These T cell receptor beta chains were read from a single sample in a study of regulatory T cells in long-lasting Graves disease. In TCRdb, the multiplex PCR reads were re-called with MiXCR into one record per CDR3 protein. This sample has fewer than 400,000 distinct CDR3 sequences, with roughly 18% found just once. The material was peripheral blood mononuclear cells (PBMCs), obtained at new diagnosis, from a patient treated with antithyroid drugs. The source is a female donor with Graves disease. The CDR3 runs from the conserved cysteine through the conserved F or W. Each record gives: clone size, V gene, D gene, J gene, CDR3 length, CDR3 protein, CDR3 DNA. D genes are given only for firm matches. Clone size is stated in some rows and not others, as once, few, many or a class when expanded.

abundance: many; v_gene: TRBV3-1; d_gene: -; j_gene: TRBJ1-5; len: 16; CDR3aa: CASSQGGRVSNQPQHF; CDR3nt: TGTGCCAGCAGCCAAGGAGGTAGGGTAAGCAATCAGCCCCAGCATTTT
abundance: many; v_gene: TRBV9; d_gene: TRBD1; j_gene: TRBJ1-4; len: 15; CDR3aa: CASSAQDRLNEKLFF; CDR3nt: TGTGCCAGCAGCGCTCAGGACAGGCTCAATGAAAAACTGTTTTTT
abundance: many; v_gene: TRBV28; d_gene: TRBD1; j_gene: TRBJ2-7; len: 13; CDR3aa: CASSSGTGGEQYF; CDR3nt: TGTGCCAGCAGCTCCGGGACAGGGGGCGAGCAGTACTTC
abundance: few; v_gene: TRBV14; d_gene: -; j_gene: TRBJ2-7; len: 13; CDR3aa: CASSSRRGSEQYF; CDR3nt: TGTGCCAGCAGCTCGAGAAGGGGCTCCGAGCAGTACTTC
abundance: many; v_gene: TRBV7-9; d_gene: TRBD1; j_gene: TRBJ1-2; len: 13; CDR3aa: CASSSDREGGYTF; CDR3nt: TGTGCCAGCAGCTCCGACAGGGAAGGGGGCTACACCTTC
abundance: many; v_gene: TRBV11-3; d_gene: -; j_gene: TRBJ2-1; len: 17; CDR3aa: CASSPRGGTEKYNEQFF; CDR3nt: TGTGCCAGCAGCCCCCGTGGAGGGACGGAGAAATACAATGAGCAGTTCTTC
abundance: -; v_gene: TRBV19; d_gene: -; j_gene: TRBJ1-5; len: 16; CDR3aa: CASSIRGRGLGQPQHF; CDR3nt: TGTGCCAGTAGTATTAGAGGCAGGGGTTTGGGTCAGCCCCAGCATTTT
abundance: few; v_gene: TRBV20-1; d_gene: TRBD2; j_gene: TRBJ2-1; len: 19; CDR3aa: CSAKYGGAGGPSYFNEQFF; CDR3nt: TGCAGTGCTAAGTATGGAGGAGCGGGAGGGCCTTCATATTTCAATGAGCAGTTCTTC
abundance: many; v_gene: TRBV27; d_gene: -; j_gene: TRBJ1-6; len: 12; CDR3aa: CATGLLNSPLHF; CDR3nt: TGTGCCACTGGACTCCTGAATTCACCCCTCCACTTT
abundance: few; v_gene: TRBV14; d_gene: -; j_gene: TRBJ2-1; len: 11; CDR3aa: CASSQSTEQFF; CDR3nt: TGTGCCAGCAGCCAGTCCACGGAGCAGTTCTTC
abundance: -; v_gene: TRBV10-3; d_gene: -; j_gene: TRBJ1-1; len: 12; CDR3aa: CAYGRRGTEAFF; CDR3nt: TGTGCCTACGGACGGCGCGGCACTGAAGCTTTCTTT
abundance: many; v_gene: TRBV4-2; d_gene: -; j_gene: TRBJ2-3; len: 15; CDR3aa: CASSQERLASDTQYF; CDR3nt: TGTGCCAGCAGCCAAGAGAGGCTAGCGTCCGATACGCAGTATTTT
abundance: many; v_gene: TRBV12-3/TRBV12-4; d_gene: -; j_gene: TRBJ2-7; len: 14; CDR3aa: CASSLYGSTYEQYF; CDR3nt: TGTGCCAGCAGTTTATATGGTTCGACCTACGAGCAGTACTTC
abundance: many; v_gene: TRBV29-1; d_gene: TRBD1; j_gene: TRBJ1-2; len: 14; CDR3aa: CSVEWDRENYGYTF; CDR3nt: TGCAGCGTTGAATGGGACAGGGAGAACTATGGCTACACCTTC
abundance: -; v_gene: TRBV19; d_gene: -; j_gene: TRBJ1-1; len: 13; CDR3aa: CASSSLAGTEAFF; CDR3nt: TGTGCCAGTAGTTCCCTCGCGGGCACTGAAGCTTTCTTT
abundance: -; v_gene: TRBV11-3; d_gene: -; j_gene: TRBJ2-1; len: 15; CDR3aa: CASSLAQGYNNEQFF; CDR3nt: TGTGCCAGCAGCTTAGCCCAGGGTTACAACAATGAGCAGTTCTTC
abundance: many; v_gene: TRBV7-9; d_gene: -; j_gene: TRBJ1-5; len: 14; CDR3aa: CASSLPGFNQPQHF; CDR3nt: TGTGCCAGCAGCTTGCCGGGGTTTAATCAGCCCCAGCATTTT
abundance: many; v_gene: TRBV27; d_gene: TRBD1; j_gene: TRBJ2-7; len: 12; CDR3aa: CASSPTGAEQYF; CDR3nt: TGTGCCAGCTCACCGACAGGGGCCGAGCAGTACTTC